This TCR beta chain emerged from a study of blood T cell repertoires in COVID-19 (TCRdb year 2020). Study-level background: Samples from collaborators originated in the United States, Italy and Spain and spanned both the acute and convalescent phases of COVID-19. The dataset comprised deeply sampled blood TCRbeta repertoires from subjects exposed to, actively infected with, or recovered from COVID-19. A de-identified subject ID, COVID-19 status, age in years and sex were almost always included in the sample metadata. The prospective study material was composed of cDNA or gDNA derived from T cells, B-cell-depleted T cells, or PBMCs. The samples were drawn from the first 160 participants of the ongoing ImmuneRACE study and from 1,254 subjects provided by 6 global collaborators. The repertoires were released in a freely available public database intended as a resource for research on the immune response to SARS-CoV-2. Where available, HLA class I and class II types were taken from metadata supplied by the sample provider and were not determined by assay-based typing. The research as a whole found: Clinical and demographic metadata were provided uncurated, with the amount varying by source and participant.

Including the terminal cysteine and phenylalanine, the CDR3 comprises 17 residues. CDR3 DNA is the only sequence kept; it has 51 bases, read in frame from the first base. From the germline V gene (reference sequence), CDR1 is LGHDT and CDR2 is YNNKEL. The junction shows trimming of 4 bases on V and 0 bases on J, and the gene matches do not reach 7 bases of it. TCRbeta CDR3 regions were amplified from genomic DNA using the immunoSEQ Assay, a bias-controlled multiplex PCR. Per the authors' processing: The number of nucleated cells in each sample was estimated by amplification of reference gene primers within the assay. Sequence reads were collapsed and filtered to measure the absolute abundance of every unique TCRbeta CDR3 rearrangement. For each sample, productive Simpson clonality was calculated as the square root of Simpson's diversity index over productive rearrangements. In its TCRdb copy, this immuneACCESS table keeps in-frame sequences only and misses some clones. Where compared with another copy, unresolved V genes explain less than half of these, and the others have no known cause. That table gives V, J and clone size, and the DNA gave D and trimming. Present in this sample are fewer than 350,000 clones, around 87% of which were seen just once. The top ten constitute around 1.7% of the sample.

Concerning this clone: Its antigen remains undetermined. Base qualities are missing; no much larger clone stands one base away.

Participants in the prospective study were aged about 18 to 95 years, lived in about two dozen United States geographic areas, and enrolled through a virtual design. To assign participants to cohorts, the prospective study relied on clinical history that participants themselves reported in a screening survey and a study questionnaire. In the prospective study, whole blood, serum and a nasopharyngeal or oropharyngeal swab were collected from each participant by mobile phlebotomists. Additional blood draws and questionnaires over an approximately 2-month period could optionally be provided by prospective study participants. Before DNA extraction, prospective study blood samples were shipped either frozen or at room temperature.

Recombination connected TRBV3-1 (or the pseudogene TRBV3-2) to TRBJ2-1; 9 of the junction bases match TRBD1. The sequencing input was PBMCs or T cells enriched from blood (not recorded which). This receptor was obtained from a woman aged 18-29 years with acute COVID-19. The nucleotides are TGTGCCAGCAGCCCGGGGACAGGGTTCGGCTCCTACAATGAGCAGTTCTTC. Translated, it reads CASSPGTGFGSYNEQFF.